The 18 T cell receptor beta chains reported below all come from one sample, sequenced in a study of blood T cell repertoires in COVID-19. Libraries were prepared by immunoSEQ multiplex PCR; TCRdb keeps only in-frame clonotypes and omits some of them. The sample holds tens of thousands of clones, approximately 83% seen once. Sequencing was done on a sample of peripheral blood. These receptors were collected from a woman aged 60-75 years with acute or convalescent COVID-19.

The chain recombines TRBV6-5 with TRBJ1-6; D not certain. Trimming removed 0 bases at V and 12 bases at J, with 12 bases between. Germline CDR1 and CDR2: MNHEY and SVGAGI. The length of the CDR3 is 14 residues. The chain's CDR3 is CASSYSSPSLPLHF. The DNA for the CDR3 is TGTGCCAGCAGTTACTCTTCGCCTAGTCTACCCCTCCACTTT.

The V and J genes are TRBV19 and TRBJ1-2; D perhaps matches TRBD1 (5 bases). Germline lookup yields CDR1 LNHDA and CDR2 SQIVND (reference sequence). The CDR3 is 11 residues long. V was trimmed by 6 bases and J by 8 bases, leaving 10 bases between them. CDR3 DNA sequence: TGTGCCAGTAGGACAGTTCTGGGCTACACCTTC. Its translation: CASRTVLGYTF.

This chain uses TRBV28 with TRBJ1-2; a possible D gene is TRBD1 (6 bases). The V gene's germline CDR1 is MDHEN and CDR2 SYDVKM. Deletions cut 5 bases from V and 8 bases from J, with 18 bases between. The CDR3 contains 14 residues. The CDR3, as DNA: TGTGCCAGCAGTCCAGAACTGGGGGCGAGAGGCTACACCTTC. It codes for CASSPELGARGYTF.

The genes are TRBV19 and TRBJ1-1; D might be TRBD1 (6 bases). Trimming pared 8 bases from V and 4 bases from J, leaving 20 bases between. The CDR3 loop spans 15 amino acids. Germline CDR1 LNHDA, CDR2 SQIVND (reference sequence). In DNA form, the CDR3 reads TGTGCCAGTGAGCCCCTGGAATACAGGGTCACTGAAGCTTTCTTT. This gives the protein CASEPLEYRVTEAFF.

V is TRBV27 and J is TRBJ2-1; perhaps TRBD2 as D (6 bases). This CDR3 spans 14 amino acids. Trimming stripped 0 bases from V and 9 bases from J, with 12 bases between. Germline V gene data show CDR1 as MNHEY and CDR2 as SMNVEV (reference sequence). The CDR3 DNA is TGTGCCAGCAGTTTATCGGGACTTTCCTCTGAGCAGTTCTTC. It encodes CASSLSGLSSEQFF.

V and J are TRBV2 and TRBJ1-5, with D perhaps matching TRBD1 (5 bases). The CDR3 has 15 residues. V was pared by 5 bases and J by 0 bases, with 11 bases between. CDR1 SNHLY and CDR2 FYNNEI come from the germline V gene. CDR3 region: CASSLDTYSNQPQHF. CDR3 DNA sequence: TGTGCCAGCAGTTTGGACACTTATAGCAATCAGCCCCAGCATTTT.

This rearrangement joins TRBV2 to TRBJ2-7; 9 positions match TRBD1. Germline loops: CDR1 SNHLY, CDR2 FYNNEI. This CDR3 spans 15 amino acids. Trimming took 7 bases from V and 5 from J; bases not matched to a gene: 12. The CDR3 DNA reads as TGTGCCAGCACCCAACGCCGGGACAGGGTAAACGAGCAGTACTTC. It translates to CASTQRRDRVNEQYF.

The chain is built from TRBV30 and TRBJ1-3; 7 positions match TRBD1. This CDR3 is built from 16 residues. V trimming: 1 base; J trimming: 2 bases; junction bases outside the gene matches: 8. Germline V gene lookup returns CDR1 GTSNPN and CDR2 SVGIG (reference sequence). The CDR3: CAWSEAGQWAGNTIYF. The CDR3, as DNA: TGTGCCTGGAGTGAGGCGGGACAGTGGGCTGGAAACACCATATATTTT.

This clone was detected only once. The chain recombines TRBV30 with TRBJ1-2; TRBD1 is a possible D gene (6 bases). The CDR3 length is 14 residues. V lost 4 bases to trimming and J lost 0 bases, with 12 bases between them. The germline gives CDR1 GTSNPN, CDR2 SVGIG (reference sequence). The CDR3 loop reads CAWTGTTSNYGYTF. The DNA for the CDR3 is TGTGCCTGGACCGGGACAACTTCTAACTATGGCTACACCTTC.

The chain links TRBV24-1 to TRBJ2-2; D ambiguous. From germline, CDR1 is KGHDR and CDR2 SFDVKD. V lost 3 bases to trimming and J lost 4 bases, with 11 bases between them. This CDR3 spans 15 amino acids. CDR3 in amino acids: CATSDTTAITGELFF. The CDR3 DNA reads TGTGCCACCAGTGATACAACAGCAATCACCGGGGAGCTGTTTTTT.

This chain uses TRBV27 with TRBJ1-5; D remains unclear. Germline loops: CDR1 MNHEY, CDR2 SMNVEV (reference sequence). The germline V and J ends were trimmed by 2 bases and 3 bases, with 5 bases remaining between them. CDR3 length: 13 residues. CDR3 nucleotide sequence: TGTGCCAGCAGTTTACAGTCCAATCAGCCCCAGCATTTT. It yields the protein CASSLQSNQPQHF.

Turning to this clone: Compared with germline, one end of the junction differs, possibly owing to a read error. The chain carries TRBV2 and TRBJ1-3; unclear D gene. Germline CDR1 SNHLY, CDR2 FYNNEI. This CDR3 comprises 16 residues. The CDR3 DNA reads as TGTGCCAGCAGCGAAGGACTATCATACTCTGGAAACACCATATATTTT. Translating gives CASSEGLSYSGNTIYF. Supplemented by reference TRBV2 and TRBJ1-3, the full variable domain reads EPEVTQTPSHQVTQMGQEVILRCVPISNHLYFYWYRQILGQKVEFLVSFYNNEISEKSEIFDDQFSVERPDGSNFTLKIRSTKLEDSAMYFCASSEGLSYSGNTIYFGEGSWLTVV.

The J gene is TRBJ2-2, the V gene TRBV9; the D gene is possibly TRBD2 (6 bases). Deletions cut 1 base from V and 4 bases from J, with 11 bases between. Germline CDR1 reads SGDLS; CDR2 reads YYNGEE. The CDR3 length is 15 residues. CDR3 amino acids: CASSVTREVTGELFF. CDR3 nucleotide sequence: TGTGCCAGCAGCGTAACAAGGGAGGTCACCGGGGAGCTGTTTTTT.

The J gene is TRBJ1-5, the V gene TRBV29-1; D is unclear. Looked up from germline, CDR1 is SQVTM and CDR2 is ANQGSEA. This CDR3 spans 13 amino acids. CDR3 residues: CSKNGNSNQPQHF. The DNA for the CDR3 is TGCAGTAAAAACGGGAATAGCAATCAGCCCCAGCATTTT.

In nucleotides, the CDR3 is TGTGCCAGCAGTTTATCCGGGGATCTAAATCAGCCCCAGCATTTT. Translation: CASSLSGDLNQPQHF. The chain joins TRBV27 to TRBJ1-5; no definite D call. Germline V gives CDR1 MNHEY, CDR2 SMNVEV (reference sequence). There are 15 residues in the CDR3. V lost 0 bases and J lost 4, with 10 bases in between.

The chain couples TRBV3-1 (or the pseudogene TRBV3-2) to TRBJ1-2; no clear D. The CDR3 sequence is 13 residues long. The V end was cut by 4 bases, the J end by 7 bases, with 13 bases between. Germline lookup yields CDR1 LGHDT and CDR2 YNNKEL (reference sequence). CDR3 in amino acids: CASSLFSALGYTF. The CDR3 DNA is TGTGCCAGCAGCCTCTTCAGTGCCCTTGGCTACACCTTC.

The gene calls are TRBV19 and TRBJ1-6, with a weak D call TRBD1 (5 bases). CDR3 length: 14 amino acids. The V end was cut by 6 bases, the J end by 7 bases, with 13 bases between. The germline gives CDR1 LNHDA, CDR2 SQIVND (reference sequence). CDR3 in amino acids: CASRQTGSNSPLHF. The CDR3 nucleotides are TGTGCCAGTAGGCAAACAGGTAGCAATTCACCCCTCCACTTT.

The J gene is TRBJ1-1, the V gene TRBV25-1; D is perhaps TRBD1 (5 bases). Per the germline V gene, CDR1 is MGHDK and CDR2 is SYGVNS. Trimming removed 1 base from V and 3 bases from J, with 9 bases in between. The CDR3 length is 14 residues. CDR3 coding DNA: TGTGCCAGCAGTGAATTGTCGACAGACACTGAAGCTTTCTTT. This gives the protein CASSELSTDTEAFF.